This T cell receptor beta chain was retrieved from a study of blood T cell repertoires in COVID-19. Assay: immunoSEQ multiplex PCR; the TCRdb copy retains only in-frame clones and omits some. In the table there are 70,000 to 90,000 clones, about 82% of which are singletons. Germline V CDR1 and CDR2: SQVTM, ANQGSEA. The CDR3 runs 16 residues. The V segment lost 6 bases and the J segment 0 bases; nucleotides outside the gene matches: 11. V is TRBV29-1 and J is TRBJ1-2, with 9 nucleotides matching TRBD1. The source material was peripheral blood. This clonotype was obtained from a woman in her fifties or sixties with acute or convalescent COVID-19. The DNA of the CDR3 is TGCAGCGTCCTGTCGGGACAGGGCATTTCTAACTATGGCTACACCTTC. Its translation is CSVLSGQGISNYGYTF.